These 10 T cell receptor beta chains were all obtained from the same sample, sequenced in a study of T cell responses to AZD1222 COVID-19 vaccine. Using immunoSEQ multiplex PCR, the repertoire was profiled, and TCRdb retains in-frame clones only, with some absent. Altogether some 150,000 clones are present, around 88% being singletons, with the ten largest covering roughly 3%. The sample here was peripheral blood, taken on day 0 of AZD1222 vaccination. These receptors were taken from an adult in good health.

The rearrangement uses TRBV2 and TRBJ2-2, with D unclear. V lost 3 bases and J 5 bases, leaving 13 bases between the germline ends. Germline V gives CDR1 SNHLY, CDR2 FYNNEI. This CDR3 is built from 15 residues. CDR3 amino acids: CASSDLGGNTGELFF. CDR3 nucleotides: TGTGCCAGCAGTGACCTCGGTGGGAATACCGGGGAGCTGTTTTTT.

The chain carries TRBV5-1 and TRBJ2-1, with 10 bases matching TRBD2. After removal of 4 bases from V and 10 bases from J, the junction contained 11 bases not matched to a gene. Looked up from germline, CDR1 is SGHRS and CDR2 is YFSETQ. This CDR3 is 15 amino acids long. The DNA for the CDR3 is TGCGCCAGCAGCGACCCTAGCGGGAGCTCTAGGGAGCAGTTCTTC. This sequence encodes CASSDPSGSSREQFF.

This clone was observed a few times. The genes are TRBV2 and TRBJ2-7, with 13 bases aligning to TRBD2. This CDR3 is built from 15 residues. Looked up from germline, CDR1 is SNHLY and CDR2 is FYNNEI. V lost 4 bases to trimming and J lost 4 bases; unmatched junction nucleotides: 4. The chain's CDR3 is CASSAPLAGGYEQYF. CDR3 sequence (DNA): TGTGCCAGCAGTGCCCCACTAGCGGGAGGGTACGAGCAGTACTTC.

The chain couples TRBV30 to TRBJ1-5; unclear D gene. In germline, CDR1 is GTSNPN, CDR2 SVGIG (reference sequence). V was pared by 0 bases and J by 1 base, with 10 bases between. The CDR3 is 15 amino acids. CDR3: CAWSVEGTSNQPQHF. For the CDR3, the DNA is TGTGCCTGGAGTGTCGAGGGTACCAGCAATCAGCCCCAGCATTTT.

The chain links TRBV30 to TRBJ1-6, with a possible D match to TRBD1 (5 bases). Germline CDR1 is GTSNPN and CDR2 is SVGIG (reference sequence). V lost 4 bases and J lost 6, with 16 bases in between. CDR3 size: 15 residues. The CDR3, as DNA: TGTGCCTGGATTCAGGACATCGGCTTTAATTCACCCCTCCACTTT. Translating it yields CAWIQDIGFNSPLHF. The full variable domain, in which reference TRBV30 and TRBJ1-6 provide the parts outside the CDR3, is SQTIHQWPATLVQPVGSPLSLECTVEGTSNPNLYWYRQAAGRGLQLLFYSVGIGQISSEVPQNLSASRPQDRQFILSSKKLLLSDSGFYLCAWIQDIGFNSPLHFGNGTRLTVT.

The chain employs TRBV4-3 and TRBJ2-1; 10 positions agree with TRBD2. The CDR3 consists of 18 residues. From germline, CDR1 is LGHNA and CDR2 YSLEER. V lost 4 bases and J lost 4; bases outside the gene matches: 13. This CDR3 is CASSRDAHLAGEYNEQFF. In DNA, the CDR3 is TGCGCCAGCAGCCGCGATGCCCATCTAGCGGGAGAATACAATGAGCAGTTCTTC.

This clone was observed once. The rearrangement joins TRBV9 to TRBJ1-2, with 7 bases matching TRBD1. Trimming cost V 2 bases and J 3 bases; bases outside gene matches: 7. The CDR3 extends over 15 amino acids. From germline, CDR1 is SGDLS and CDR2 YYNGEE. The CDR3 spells CASSVFTGEDYGYTF. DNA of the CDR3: TGTGCCAGCAGCGTCTTTACAGGGGAGGACTATGGCTACACCTTC.

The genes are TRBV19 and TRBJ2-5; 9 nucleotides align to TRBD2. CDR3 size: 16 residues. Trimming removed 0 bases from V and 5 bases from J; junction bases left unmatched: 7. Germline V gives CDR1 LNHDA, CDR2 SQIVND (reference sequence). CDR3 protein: CASSIEGGRALETQYF. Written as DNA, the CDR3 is TGTGCCAGTAGTATAGAGGGCGGGAGGGCCCTGGAGACCCAGTACTTC.

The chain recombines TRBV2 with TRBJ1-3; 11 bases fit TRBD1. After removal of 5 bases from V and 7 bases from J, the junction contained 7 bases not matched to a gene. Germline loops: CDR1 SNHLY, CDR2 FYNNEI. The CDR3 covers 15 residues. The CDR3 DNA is TGTGCCAGCAGTTCTGGACAGGGGGCGGCGAACACCATATATTTT. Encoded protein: CASSSGQGAANTIYF.

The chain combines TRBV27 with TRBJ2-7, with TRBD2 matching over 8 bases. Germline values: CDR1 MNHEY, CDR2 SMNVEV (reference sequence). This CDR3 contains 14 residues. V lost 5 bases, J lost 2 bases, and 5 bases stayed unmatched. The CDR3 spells CASSVTSGTYEQYF. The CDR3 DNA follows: TGTGCCAGCAGTGTAACTAGCGGTACCTACGAGCAGTACTTC.